This T cell receptor (beta chain) was identified during a study of blood T cell repertoires in COVID-19. Clones were read by immunoSEQ multiplex PCR, and TCRdb kept only the in-frame ones, dropping some. The sample lists 65,000 or so clones; around 75% were seen once. Germline CDR1 SGHAT, CDR2 FQNNGV. The CDR3 is 14 residues long. V lost 5 bases to trimming and J lost 4 bases, with 14 bases between them. This sequence was found in a human donor in a cohort sampled during active COVID-19. The material sequenced was peripheral blood. The chain combines TRBV11-2 with TRBJ2-5; no firm D call. CDR3 bases: TGTGCCAGCAGCATAGGTAATCCCTCAGAGACCCAGTACTTC. This codes for CASSIGNPSETQYF.